Shown below are 18 T cell receptor beta chains from a single sample sequenced in a study of T cells in Graves' hyperthyroidism and ophthalmopathy. RNA transcripts served as the template for amplifying TCR beta CDR3 regions. A first-round RT-PCR of the TCR CDR3 used the HTBI primer set. One entry per CDR3 protein results from TCRdb running MiXCR on the multiplex PCR reads. Of around 600,000 distinct CDR3 sequences in the sample, roughly a sixth were seen once. The specimen sequenced was blood. Every receptor here comes from a woman aged 35 to 49 with Graves' ophthalmopathy.

This clonotype was seen at least ten times. The V gene is TRBV10-3, the J gene TRBJ2-5, with D uncertain. CDR1 and CDR2 (germline): ENHRY, SYGVKD. The germline V and J ends were trimmed by 2 bases and 2 bases, with 9 bases remaining between them. The CDR3 covers 14 residues. Here the CDR3 DNA reads TGTGCCATCAGTGAGGGGTCGGATCAAGAGACCCAGTACTTC. Translating gives CAISEGSDQETQYF.

The sample holds many counts of this clonotype. V is TRBV20-1 and J is TRBJ2-3, with TRBD2 matching 8 bases. Germline lookup yields CDR1 DFQATT and CDR2 SNEGSKA (reference sequence). V dropped 4 bases and J dropped 0; count of bases not matched to a gene: 9. The CDR3 length is 16 residues. CDR3 in DNA: TGCAGTGCTAATCTAAGAGCGGGGGTTAGCACAGATACGCAGTATTTT. Protein sequence: CSANLRAGVSTDTQYF.

The table lists this clonotype with many counts. The chain links TRBV2 to TRBJ2-3, with D perhaps assigned TRBD1 or TRBD2 (6 bases each). The CDR3 length is 16 residues. V was clipped by 1 base and J by 0 bases, with 11 bases between them. CDR1 and CDR2 from the germline V gene are SNHLY and FYNNEI. This CDR3 reads CASSEGGGPSTDTQYF. The CDR3 nucleotides read TGTGCCAGCAGTGAAGGAGGGGGGCCTAGCACAGATACGCAGTATTTT. Full variable domain (rest looked up from reference TRBV2 and TRBJ2-3): EPEVTQTPSHQVTQMGQEVILRCVPISNHLYFYWYRQILGQKVEFLVSFYNNEISEKSEIFDDQFSVERPDGSNFTLKIRSTKLEDSAMYFCASSEGGGPSTDTQYFGPGTRLTVL.

The chain employs TRBV25-1 and TRBJ1-5; D uncertain. The length of the CDR3 is 14 residues. Germline V gene data show CDR1 as MGHDK and CDR2 as SYGVNS. The V gene lost 6 bases and the J gene lost 10 bases, with 19 bases spanning the gap. The CDR3 sequence is CASSNGRFLIPQHF. The CDR3 region has the DNA TGTGCCAGCAGCAACGGACGGTTTTTGATTCCCCAGCATTTT.

This clonotype was recorded at least ten times. The chain recombines TRBV2 with TRBJ2-2; possible D gene TRBD1, 5 bases. With 11 bases removed from V and 4 bases from J, the gap between germline ends came to 14 bases. This CDR3 contains 13 residues. Germline V lookup: CDR1 SNHLY, CDR2 FYNNEI. For the CDR3, the DNA is TGTGCCGGCCGACAGCAGGCCACCGGGGAGCTGTTTTTT. The encoded protein is CAGRQQATGELFF. The variable domain in full, with the rest retrieved from reference TRBV2 and TRBJ2-2, is EPEVTQTPSHQVTQMGQEVILRCVPISNHLYFYWYRQILGQKVEFLVSFYNNEISEKSEIFDDQFSVERPDGSNFTLKIRSTKLEDSAMYFCAGRQQATGELFFGEGSRLTVL.

The CDR3 reads CASSRGGLNYEQYF. DNA of the CDR3: TGTGCCAGCTCGAGAGGGGGACTCAACTACGAGCAGTACTTC. The V gene is TRBV18, the J gene TRBJ2-7, with D tentatively TRBD1 or TRBD2 (6 bases each). Trimming cost V 6 bases and J 3 bases, with 15 bases left between them. The germline V gene encodes CDR1 KGHSH and CDR2 LQKENI. The CDR3 extends over 14 amino acids. Together with reference TRBV18 and TRBJ2-7, the CDR3 gives the full variable domain: NAGVMQNPRHLVRRRGQEARLRCSPMKGHSHVYWYRQLPEEGLKFMVYLQKENIIDESGMPKERFSAEFPKEGPSILRIQQVVRGDSAAYFCASSRGGLNYEQYFGPGTRLTVT.

V gene TRBV19 combines with J gene TRBJ2-3; 9 bases fit TRBD2. The CDR3 totals 14 residues. The ends lost 10 bases at V and 0 bases at J; junction bases unmatched: 5. Germline CDR1 is LNHDA and CDR2 is SQIVND (reference sequence). The CDR3 coding sequence is TGTGCCACTTTTAGCGGGGGAAGCACAGATACGCAGTATTTT. Translating it yields CATFSGGSTDTQYF. The variable domain in full, completed from reference TRBV19 and TRBJ2-3, reads DGGITQSPKYLFRKEGQNVTLSCEQNLNHDAMYWYRQDPGQGLRLIYYSQIVNDFQKGDIAEGYSVSREKKESFPLTVTSAQKNPTAFYLCATFSGGSTDTQYFGPGTRLTVL.

The table lists this clonotype with many counts. The V gene is TRBV5-1, the J gene TRBJ2-7; a possible D gene is TRBD1 (6 bases). This CDR3 has 14 residues. V lost 2 bases, J lost 4 bases, and 13 bases lay in between. In germline, CDR1 is SGHRS, CDR2 YFSETQ. DNA of the CDR3: TGCGCCAGCAGCTTAGATCTACAGGGTTACGAGCAGTACTTC. Translation gives CASSLDLQGYEQYF.

On this clonotype itself: One end of the junction is discordant with germline, which a read error may explain. The chain carries TRBV5-1 and TRBJ2-2; tentatively, D is TRBD2 (5 bases). Per germline, CDR1 SGHRS and CDR2 YFSETQ. The CDR3 length is 14 residues. For the CDR3, the DNA is TGCGCCAGCAGCTTCCCAACGAACACCGGGGAGCCGTTTTTT. Protein: CASSFPTNTGEPFF.

This clonotype was found a few times. The chain has TRBV29-1 and TRBJ2-3, with TRBD1 matching over 7 bases. The CDR3 length is 16 residues. Germline V gives CDR1 SQVTM, CDR2 ANQGSEA. With 0 bases clipped from V and 0 bases from J, the junction kept 6 bases outside the gene matches. The CDR3 sequence: CSVEELSGQSTDTQYF. The DNA for the CDR3 is TGCAGCGTTGAAGAGTTGTCGGGACAGAGCACAGATACGCAGTATTTT.

The V gene is TRBV9, the J gene TRBJ1-2, with D uncertain. The germline V and J ends were trimmed by 0 bases and 8 bases, with 14 bases remaining between them. CDR3 length equals 14 residues. Per the germline V gene, CDR1 is SGDLS and CDR2 is YYNGEE. In DNA form, the CDR3 reads TGTGCCAGCAGCGTAGCTGTGCCGGGATCGGGCTACACCTTC. Protein sequence: CASSVAVPGSGYTF.

This clonotype was counted a few times. The chain combines TRBV20-1 with TRBJ2-7, with D perhaps TRBD2 (6 bases). The ends were cut back, 6 bases at V and 4 bases at J, with 22 bases in the middle. This CDR3 is built from 15 residues. Germline CDR1 and CDR2: DFQATT and SNEGSKA (reference sequence). CDR3 in amino acids: CSATSGRGISYEQYF. In DNA, the CDR3 is TGCAGTGCCACTTCGGGACGGGGGATAAGTTACGAGCAGTACTTC.

This clonotype came up many times. The chain carries TRBV2 and TRBJ2-4, with unresolved D. Per the germline V gene, CDR1 is SNHLY and CDR2 is FYNNEI. This CDR3 is built from 15 residues. Trimming pared 4 bases from V and 0 bases from J, leaving 10 bases between. The CDR3 loop reads CASSGRRLAKNIQYF. The CDR3 DNA is TGTGCCAGCAGTGGACGGAGACTAGCCAAAAACATTCAGTACTTC. The whole variable domain, filled in from reference TRBV2 and TRBJ2-4, reads EPEVTQTPSHQVTQMGQEVILRCVPISNHLYFYWYRQILGQKVEFLVSFYNNEISEKSEIFDDQFSVERPDGSNFTLKIRSTKLEDSAMYFCASSGRRLAKNIQYFGAGTRLSVL.

This clonotype showed up just a few times. The J gene is TRBJ1-1, the V gene TRBV27; 8 bases are shared with TRBD1. V lost 5 bases to trimming and J lost 7 bases; unmatched junction nucleotides: 9. CDR1 and CDR2 (germline): MNHEY, SMNVEV (reference sequence). CDR3 length: 14 amino acids. The CDR3 DNA is TGTGCCAGCAGTCTAACAGGGGGAAAGTTTGAAGCTTTCTTT. The encoded protein is CASSLTGGKFEAFF.

The chain carries TRBV7-2 and TRBJ1-4; D unclear. The germline V gene encodes CDR1 SGHTA and CDR2 FQGNSA. V lost 6 bases and J 12 bases, leaving 23 bases between the germline ends. This CDR3 spans 15 amino acids. The CDR3 sequence: CASSGVSSRQSELFF. The CDR3 region has the DNA TGTGCCAGCAGTGGTGTCAGTAGCCGCCAGAGTGAACTGTTTTTT.

This clonotype appeared a few times. This chain joins TRBV6-1 and TRBJ1-2; D possibly corresponds to TRBD1 (5 bases). This CDR3 is 12 amino acids long. Between the trimmed V and J ends, which lost 3 bases and 12 bases, there was a span of 14 bases. Germline assignment: CDR1 MNHNS and CDR2 SASEGT. CDR3 bases: TGTGCCAGCAGTGACCACGGGGGGATAGACACCTTC. Encoded protein: CASSDHGGIDTF.

This clonotype has a count of ten or more. CDR3 sequence: CASSSWTGEKGEAFF. In DNA form, the CDR3 reads TGCGCCAGCAGCTCATGGACAGGGGAGAAAGGTGAAGCTTTCTTT. The rearrangement links TRBV5-1 to TRBJ1-1; 9 bases match TRBD1. CDR3 length: 15 residues. CDR1 is SGHRS and CDR2 is YFSETQ in the germline V gene. Trimming removed 3 bases from V and 7 bases from J; junction bases left unmatched: 10.

This clonotype was observed at least ten times. V and J are TRBV7-2 and TRBJ1-1; 8 bases line up with TRBD1. Unmatched junction bases numbered 9, after V lost 5 bases and J lost 4 bases. Germline CDR1 reads SGHTA; CDR2 reads FQGNSA. The CDR3 covers 15 residues. The CDR3 reads CASSTPGGGGTEAFF. Written as DNA, the CDR3 is TGTGCCAGCAGCACACCAGGGGGCGGGGGCACTGAAGCTTTCTTT.